This T cell receptor beta chain was sequenced in a study of T-cell memory formation after mild COVID-19 (dated by TCRdb to about 2021). Context from the whole study: TCR sequence clusters from the two donors were largely donor specific. Longitudinal TCRalpha and TCRbeta repertoire sequencing tracked T-cell clones expanding and contracting after mild COVID-19 in a couple of donors. Two young, previously healthy adult volunteers made up the cohort, one male and one female. General study outcomes and caveats: Some responding clones were detected in pre-infection memory, suggesting pre-existing cross-reactive memory T cells joined the SARS-CoV-2 response. SARS-CoV-2 specificity was not confirmed for the second-wave clones peaking on day 37. Contracting CD4+ clones were located mainly in the CM and EM memory subsets, whereas CD8+ clones were found to be enriched in EMRA. The study covered only a couple of mild cases, and larger cohorts including severe cases with pre-infection samples were considered necessary. Balanced CD4/CD8 phenotypes were observed for clones contracting from day 15 to 85, whereas a bias towards CD4+ was observed for a second wave of clones expanding from day 15 to 37.

V is pared back by 1 base and J by 1 base, with 18 bases lying between the germline termini. According to the germline V gene, CDR1 reads KGHDR and CDR2 reads SFDVKD. The CDR3 starts with the cysteine, ends with the phenylalanine, and has 18 residues. The retained sequence is limited to the CDR3, 54 bases, with the frame set at the first base. This clonotype was seen a handful of times. Its antigen is not yet known. Per-base quality was not reported, and no clone a single base away is much larger than it. TCRdb records Illumina NovaSeq 6000 as the sequencer. Using 5'RACE with constant-segment primers, TCRalpha and TCRbeta cDNA libraries were constructed, with sample barcodes and unique molecular identifiers added in the process. RNA was extracted from every sample with Trizol reagent. Libraries were amplified in two PCR steps, with a second sample barcode and Illumina TruSeq adapters added in the second step. Libraries were sequenced on an Illumina NovaSeq with 2 x 150 bp paired-end reads. In the original analysis: Demultiplexing of reads and collapsing into UMI-guided consensus sequences were performed with migec v1.2.7. With mixcr v2.1.11, UMI consensuses were aligned to TRA and TRB V and J templates and assembled into clonotypes. A clonotype was counted as expanded or contracted only if both edgeR and NoisET called the change significant, with noise models trained on biological replicates. edgeR calls used a false discovery rate-adjusted p below 0.01 and a log2 fold-change threshold of 1. As an exploratory analysis of dynamics, max-normalized trajectories of the 1000 most abundant clonotypes were examined with PCA combined with hierarchical clustering. Separately sequenced CD4+ and CD8+ repertoires were used to assign a CD4 or CD8 phenotype to each responding clone. TCRdb passed the public sequencing reads through fastp at Q25 and MiXCR, retaining productive beta sequences. When rows share a CDR3 protein, they turn into one entry using the most common DNA and genes. TCRdb's processing, not the authors' own work, is the source of the V and J calls. The sample table shows 400,000 or so distinct CDR3 sequences, and around 20% are seen once. Clones ranked in the top ten supply around 9.2% of the sample.

Ficoll-Paque density gradient centrifugation was used to isolate PBMCs. The TCR sequence derives from an adult woman who had mild COVID-19 (a few samples of this study predate the infection). The sample titles of this study are shuffled in the database, so cell type and time point are left out; the donor was told from shared clones. The sample was PBMCs or a T cell subset sorted from them (not recorded which). This sequence uses TRBV24-1 and TRBJ1-1, with TRBD1 perhaps the D gene, on 5 matching bases. Read as DNA, the sequence is TGTGCCACCAGTGATTTCGGTCAGGGAAGGGTCGAGAACACTGAAGCTTTCTTT. This yields the protein CATSDFGQGRVENTEAFF.